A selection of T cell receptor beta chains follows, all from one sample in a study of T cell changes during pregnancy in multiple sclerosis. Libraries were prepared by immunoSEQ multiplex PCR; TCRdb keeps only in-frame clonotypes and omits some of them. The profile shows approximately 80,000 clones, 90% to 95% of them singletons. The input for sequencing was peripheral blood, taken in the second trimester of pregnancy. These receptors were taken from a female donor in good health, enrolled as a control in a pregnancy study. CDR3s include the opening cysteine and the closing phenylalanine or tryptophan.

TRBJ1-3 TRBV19 CASSSPGLSSGNTIYF
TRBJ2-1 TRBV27 CASSFGLAGGPRAEQFF
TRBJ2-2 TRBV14 CASSQHHTGELFF
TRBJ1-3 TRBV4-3 CASSQDTGAGNTIYF
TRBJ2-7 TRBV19 CASSLTSGAYEQYF
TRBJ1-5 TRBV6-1 CASSAKAGTGYQPQHF
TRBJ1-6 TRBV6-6 CASDPGQGNSPLHF
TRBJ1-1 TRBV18 CASSQGQQRVTEAFF
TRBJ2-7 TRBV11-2 CASSGSGHYEQYF
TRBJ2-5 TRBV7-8 CASSSVLTSGGKETQYF
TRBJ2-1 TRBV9 CASSAGTSVVNEQFF
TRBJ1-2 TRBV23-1 CATRQANYGYTF
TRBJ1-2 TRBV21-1 CASPVGGNYGYTF
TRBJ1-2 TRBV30 CAWSVQTGTQNYGYTF
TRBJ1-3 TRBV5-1 CASSLADRVFGNTIYF
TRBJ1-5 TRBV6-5 CASQGNNQPQHF
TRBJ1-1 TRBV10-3 CAISDPGGGKKSAFF
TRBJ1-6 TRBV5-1 CASSLSGVERSPLHF
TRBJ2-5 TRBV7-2 CASCRGGAMQETQYF
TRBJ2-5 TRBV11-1 CASSLQTGSQETQYF
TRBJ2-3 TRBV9 CASSVTGQSTDTQYF
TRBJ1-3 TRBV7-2 CGITDLGNTIYF
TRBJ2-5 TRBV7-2 CASSRPRGSETQYF
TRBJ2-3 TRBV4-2 CASSQSSGVGTDTQYF
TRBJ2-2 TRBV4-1 CASSQARTGVTGELFF
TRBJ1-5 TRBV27 CASSEDWGNQPQHF
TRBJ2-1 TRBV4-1 CASSQGPTSGGSSSYNEQFF
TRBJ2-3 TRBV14 CASSQGDREELADTQYF
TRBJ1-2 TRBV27 CASKTGLGGYTF
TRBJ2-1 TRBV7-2 CASSLVPQGAPEQFF